These T cell receptor beta chains were read from a single sample in a study of T cells in localized non-small cell lung cancer. The assay was immunoSEQ multiplex PCR, and TCRdb's table has in-frame clones only and misses some. The sample lists tens of thousands of clones, roughly 80% occurring once. The sequences come from PBMCs, collected before any cancer treatment. The receptors were gathered from a man between 40 and 70 years old with stage II squamous cell lung carcinoma. Both conserved end residues are part of each CDR3. D genes are given only for firm matches. Clone size is not always given. Where it is, it says once, few, many or a class for expanded clones.

>TRBJ1-1|.|.|TRBV11-3
TGTGCCAGCAGCTTACGGACAGCCGGGAACACTGAAGCTTTCTTT
CASSLRTAGNTEAFF
>TRBJ2-2|.|.|TRBV4-3
TGCGCCAGCAGCCCTGGACGCTGGAACGGGGAGCTGTTTTTT
CASSPGRWNGELFF
>TRBJ2-7|.|TRBD2|TRBV5-1
TGCGCCAGCAGCTTGCTAGCGGGAGGGGGCCGCGAGCAGTACTTC
CASSLLAGGGREQYF
>TRBJ2-2|few|.|TRBV7-3
TGTGCCAGCAGCTTAACCCCAACCCTCACCGGGGAGCTGTTTTTT
CASSLTPTLTGELFF
>TRBJ1-1|.|.|TRBV28
TGTGCCACCACCACGAACACTGAAGCTTTCTTT
CATTTNTEAFF
>TRBJ2-1|.|.|TRBV27
TGTGCCAGCACCCCAGACGGCAGCTCCTACAATGAGCAGTTCTTC
CASTPDGSSYNEQFF
>TRBJ1-1|few|.|TRBV10-3
TGTGCCATCAGCTCTTCTCCCCGCACTGAAGCTTTCTTT
CAISSSPRTEAFF
>TRBJ1-1|.|.|TRBV18
TGTGCCAGCTGCACTGGGCACTTGAACACTGAAGCTTTCTTT
CASCTGHLNTEAFF
>TRBJ2-5|.|TRBD1|TRBV5-5
TGTGCCAGCAGCCCTCTCGGACAGGGAGAGACCCAGTACTTC
CASSPLGQGETQYF
>TRBJ1-2|medium-sized|TRBD1|TRBV2
TGTGCCAGCAGACCGGGACAGGGGTTTGGCTACACCTTC
CASRPGQGFGYTF
>TRBJ1-4|.|.|TRBV9
TGTGCCAGCAGCCCCTTACCCGACCCGATAGAAAAACTGTTTTTT
CASSPLPDPIEKLFF
>TRBJ1-6|.|.|TRBV7-2
TGTGCCAGCAGCCCTTCGGACAACCTTGGGTCACCCCTCCACTTT
CASSPSDNLGSPLHF
>TRBJ2-3|.|TRBD2|TRBV7-3
TGTGCCAGCAGCTTAATGACTTTTAGCGGGGTTACCACAGATACGCAGTATTTT
CASSLMTFSGVTTDTQYF
>TRBJ1-1|.|TRBD1|TRBV5-1
TGCGCCAGCAGCACTCGGACAGGGACCCCTGAAGCTTTCTTT
CASSTRTGTPEAFF
>TRBJ1-5|once|TRBD1|TRBV7-9
TGTGCCAGCAGCGTGACAGGGGACCAGCCCCAGCATTTT
CASSVTGDQPQHF
>TRBJ2-7|.|TRBD2|TRBV5-4
TGTGCCAGCAGCCTCGGACTAGCGGAGTCCTACGAGCAGTACTTC
CASSLGLAESYEQYF
>TRBJ2-2|.|TRBD1|TRBV6-6
TGTGCCAGCAGCAAACGGACAGGCACCGGGGAGCTGTTTTTT
CASSKRTGTGELFF
>TRBJ2-4|.|TRBD1|TRBV7-9
TGTGCCAGCAGCTTGACAGGGGGAGCCAAAAACATTCAGTACTTC
CASSLTGGAKNIQYF
>TRBJ2-5|once|.|TRBV4-1
TGCGCCAGCAGCCAAGGCAGCGGATTTATGAAGACCCAGTACTTC
CASSQGSGFMKTQYF
>TRBJ1-2|once|TRBD1|TRBV5-6
TGTGCCAGCAGCTTGGCGCAGGGGGCGGACTATGGCTACACCTTC
CASSLAQGADYGYTF
>TRBJ1-1|once|TRBD1|TRBV5-4
TGTGCCAGCAGCCCTGGGACAGGGGGCCCGAACACTGAAGCTTTCTTT
CASSPGTGGPNTEAFF
>TRBJ2-7|.|.|TRBV30
TGTGCCTGGACGGCAGTCTCCTACGAGCAGTACTTC
CAWTAVSYEQYF
>TRBJ1-6|.|.|TRBV7-8
TGTGCCAGCAGCTTCGCCACGAGCTCCTATAATTCACCCCTCCACTTT
CASSFATSSYNSPLHF
>TRBJ2-7|.|TRBD2|TRBV7-9
TGTGCCAGCAGCTTAACTAGCGGGGGACTCTCCTACGAGCAGTACTTC
CASSLTSGGLSYEQYF
>TRBJ2-1|.|.|TRBV28
TGTGCCAGCAGTTCTCAGTCGGGGCCCGATGAGCAGTTCTTC
CASSSQSGPDEQFF
>TRBJ2-1|few|TRBD1|TRBV28
TGTGCCAGCAGTTTGAGGGGACAGGGATACAATGAGCAGTTCTTC
CASSLRGQGYNEQFF
>TRBJ2-5|once|.|TRBV5-5
TGTGCCAGCAGCTTGCAGCCGGGTCAAGAGACCCAGTACTTC
CASSLQPGQETQYF
>TRBJ2-5|.|.|TRBV14
TGTGCCAGCAGCCCTCAACCCCAGTGGAAAGAGACCCAGTACTTC
CASSPQPQWKETQYF
>TRBJ1-1|.|.|TRBV6-5
TGTGCCAGCAGATCGACCGACAGCCGATTGGAAGCTTTCTTT
CASRSTDSRLEAFF
>TRBJ1-1|.|.|TRBV7-9
TGTGCCAGCACCTCGGGTCGGGGAGAAGCTTTCTTT
CASTSGRGEAFF
>TRBJ1-2|.|TRBD1|TRBV29-1
TGCAGCGTTGCCCGGGACAGGGATGATGGCTACACCTTC
CSVARDRDDGYTF
>TRBJ2-7|.|.|TRBV9
TGTGCCAGCAGCCCCGGGGGCGTTAGCGGTGACGAGCAGTACTTC
CASSPGGVSGDEQYF
>TRBJ1-5|.|TRBD1|TRBV16
TGTGCCAGCAGCCAAAAGGACAGGGAGGGGGCCAATCAGCCCCAGCATTTT
CASSQKDREGANQPQHF
>TRBJ2-2|few|.|TRBV6-5
TGTGCCAGCAGGAGGAACACCGGGGAGCTGTTTTTT
CASRRNTGELFF
>TRBJ2-3|.|.|TRBV7-3
TGTGCCAGCAGCTTATTACGAACAGATACGCAGTATTTT
CASSLLRTDTQYF
>TRBJ1-1|.|.|TRBV5-4
TGTGCCAGCAGCTTGAATCAGGGCGTAACTGAAGCTTTCTTT
CASSLNQGVTEAFF
>TRBJ2-7|few|TRBD1|TRBV19
TGTGCCAGTGGAAACCGACAACAGACAGGGGCAAACGAGCAGTACTTC
CASGNRQQTGANEQYF
>TRBJ1-1|.|.|TRBV7-8
TGTGCCAGCAGCCCTCGAGGAGGGACTGAAGCTTTCTTT
CASSPRGGTEAFF
>TRBJ2-5|.|.|TRBV29-1
TGCAGCGGGGCCTTTCGGGGCCAAGAGACCCAGTACTTC
CSGAFRGQETQYF
>TRBJ1-5|once|.|TRBV6-5
TGTGCCAGCAGTTACCCTGGGGACAATCAGCCCCAGCATTTT
CASSYPGDNQPQHF
>TRBJ1-2|.|.|TRBV7-8
TGTGCCAGCAGCTTGACTGCAGGACATAACTATGGCTACACCTTC
CASSLTAGHNYGYTF
>TRBJ1-2|.|.|TRBV5-1
TGCGCCAGCAGCTTGTTGGAGGTCGGAGGCTACACCTTC
CASSLLEVGGYTF
>TRBJ2-7|.|TRBD1|TRBV30
TGTGCCTGGAGTGCGACAGGGAAGACCCCCTACGAGCAGTACTTC
CAWSATGKTPYEQYF
>TRBJ2-2|once|TRBD2|TRBV30
TGTGCCTGGAGGCCCGGGAGGACTACCGGGGAGCTGTTTTTT
CAWRPGRTTGELFF
>TRBJ2-2|.|.|TRBV6-5
TGTGCCAGCAACTGGGTAGCGAACACCGGGGAGCTGTTTTTT
CASNWVANTGELFF
>TRBJ1-4|.|TRBD1|TRBV5-1
TGCGCCAGCAGTTCTCAGGGGGCGACTAATGAAAAACTGTTTTTT
CASSSQGATNEKLFF
>TRBJ2-3|few|.|TRBV28
TGTGCCAGCAGCCCGGGGGACAGCACAGATACGCAGTATTTT
CASSPGDSTDTQYF
>TRBJ2-3|.|.|TRBV7-9
TGTGCCAGCAAGAGATTAGCGGACACAGATACGCAGTATTTT
CASKRLADTDTQYF
>TRBJ2-5|.|TRBD2|TRBV9
TGTGCCAGCAGCAGACTTGGAGCGGGAGGGCCGAAAGAGACCCAGTACTTC
CASSRLGAGGPKETQYF